The 5 T cell receptor beta chains listed next were all sequenced from one sample in a study of blood T cell repertoires in COVID-19 (dated by TCRdb to about 2020). The protocol used for the library was the immunoSEQ multiplex PCR assay. In its TCRdb copy, this immuneACCESS table keeps in-frame sequences only and misses some clones. Where compared with another copy, unresolved V genes explain less than half of these, and the others have no known cause. Recorded for this sample are about 160,000 clones; 80% to 85% of them occurred a single time. Roughly 9.2% of the sample comes from the top ten. Sample: peripheral blood. The receptors originated from an elderly woman with active or convalescent COVID-19.

The rearrangement links TRBV5-4 to TRBJ2-2, with 7 bases lining up with TRBD1. The germline CDR1 and CDR2 sequences are SGHNT and YYREEE (reference sequence). The CDR3 has 14 residues. The ends lost 4 bases at V and 5 bases at J; junction bases unmatched: 5. The CDR3 protein is CASSVGQKTGELFF. The CDR3 DNA follows: TGTGCCAGCAGCGTGGGACAGAAAACCGGGGAGCTGTTTTTT.

The chain uses TRBV6-2 or TRBV6-3 and TRBJ1-2, with 7 bases aligning to TRBD1. The V gene end was trimmed by 2 bases and the J gene end by 3 bases; junction bases not matched to a gene: 12. CDR1 MNHEY and CDR2 SVGEGT come from the germline V gene. The CDR3 sequence is 17 residues long. CDR3 bases: TGTGCCAGCAGTTACATCGACAGGGTTGGGTTTGACTATGGCTACACCTTC. It is translated as CASSYIDRVGFDYGYTF.

The chain recombines TRBV14 with TRBJ2-7; 8 bases fit TRBD2. In germline, CDR1 is SGHDN, CDR2 FVKESK. CDR3 length equals 13 residues. The V and J ends lost 8 bases and 1 base, in that order; junction bases with no gene match: 4. DNA of the CDR3: TGTGCCAGCGGGGCGGGGGGTTCCTACGAGCAGTACTTC. Translation: CASGAGGSYEQYF.

The gene calls are TRBV2 and TRBJ1-5; a weak D match, TRBD1 (5 bases). This CDR3 has 13 amino acids. V was trimmed by 6 bases and J by 5 bases, leaving 11 bases between them. Germline V gene sequence: CDR1 SNHLY, CDR2 FYNNEI. CDR3 bases: TGTGCCAGCAGGTGGGGGGTTGATCAGCCCCAGCATTTT. Translated: CASRWGVDQPQHF.

The J gene is TRBJ2-3, the V gene TRBV2; D may be TRBD1 (5 bases). V lost 8 bases to trimming and J lost 6 bases, with 18 bases between them. The CDR3 length is 14 residues. Germline V CDR1 and CDR2: SNHLY, FYNNEI. DNA for the CDR3: TGTGCCAGCCACCCGAGACAGACCATCGATACGCAGTATTTT. As protein: CASHPRQTIDTQYF.